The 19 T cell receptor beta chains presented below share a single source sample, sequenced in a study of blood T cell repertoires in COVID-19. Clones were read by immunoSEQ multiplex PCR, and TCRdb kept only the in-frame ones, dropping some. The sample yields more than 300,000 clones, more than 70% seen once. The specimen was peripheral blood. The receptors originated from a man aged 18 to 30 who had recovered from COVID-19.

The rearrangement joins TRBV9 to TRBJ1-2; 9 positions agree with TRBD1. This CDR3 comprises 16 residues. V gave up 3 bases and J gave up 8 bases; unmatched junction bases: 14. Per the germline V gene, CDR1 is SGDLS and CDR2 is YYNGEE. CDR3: CASSARDRASLGGYTF. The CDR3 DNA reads TGTGCCAGCAGCGCCCGGGACAGGGCCTCTTTGGGGGGCTACACCTTC.

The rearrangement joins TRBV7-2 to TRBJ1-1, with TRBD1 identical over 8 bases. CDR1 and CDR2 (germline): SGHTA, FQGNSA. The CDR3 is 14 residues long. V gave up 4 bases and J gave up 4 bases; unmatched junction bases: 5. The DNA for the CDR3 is TGTGCCAGCAGCTCCCAGGGGGCGCTCACTGAAGCTTTCTTT. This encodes CASSSQGALTEAFF.

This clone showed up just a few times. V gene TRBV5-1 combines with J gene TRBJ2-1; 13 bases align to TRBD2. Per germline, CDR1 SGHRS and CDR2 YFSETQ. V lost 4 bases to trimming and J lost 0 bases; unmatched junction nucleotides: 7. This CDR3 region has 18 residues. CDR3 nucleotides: TGCGCCAGCAGCCCCTCGACTAGCGGGGGGACCTCCTACAATGAGCAGTTCTTC. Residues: CASSPSTSGGTSYNEQFF.

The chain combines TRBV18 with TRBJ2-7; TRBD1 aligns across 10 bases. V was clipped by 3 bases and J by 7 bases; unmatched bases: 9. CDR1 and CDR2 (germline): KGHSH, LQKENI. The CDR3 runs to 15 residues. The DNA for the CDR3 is TGTGCCAGCTCACCTTCGCCTGGGACAGGGGTAGAGCAGTACTTC. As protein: CASSPSPGTGVEQYF.

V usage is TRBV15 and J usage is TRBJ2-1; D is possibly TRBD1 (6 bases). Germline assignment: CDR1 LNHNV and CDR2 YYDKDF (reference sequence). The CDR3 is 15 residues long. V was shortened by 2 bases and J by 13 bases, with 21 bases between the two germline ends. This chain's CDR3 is CATSRLTGKGDGQFF. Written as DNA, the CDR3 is TGTGCCACCAGCAGACTTACAGGGAAGGGGGACGGACAGTTCTTC.

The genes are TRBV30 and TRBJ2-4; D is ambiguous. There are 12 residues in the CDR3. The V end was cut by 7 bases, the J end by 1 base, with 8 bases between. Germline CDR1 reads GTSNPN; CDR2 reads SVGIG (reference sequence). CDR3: CAFSTAKNIQYF. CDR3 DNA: TGTGCCTTTTCTACGGCCAAAAACATTCAGTACTTC.

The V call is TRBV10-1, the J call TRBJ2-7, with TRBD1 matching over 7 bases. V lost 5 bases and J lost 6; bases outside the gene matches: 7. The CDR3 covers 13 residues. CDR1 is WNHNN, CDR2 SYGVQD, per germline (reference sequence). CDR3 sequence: CASSRQGSPEQYF. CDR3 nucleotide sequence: TGCGCCAGCAGTAGACAGGGAAGCCCCGAGCAGTACTTC.

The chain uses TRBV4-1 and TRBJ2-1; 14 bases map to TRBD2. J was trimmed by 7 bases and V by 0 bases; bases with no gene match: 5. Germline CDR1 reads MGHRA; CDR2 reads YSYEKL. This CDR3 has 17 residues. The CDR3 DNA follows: TGCGCCAGCAGCCAAGATTCGACTAGCGGGAGGGCTAATGAGCAGTTCTTC. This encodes CASSQDSTSGRANEQFF.

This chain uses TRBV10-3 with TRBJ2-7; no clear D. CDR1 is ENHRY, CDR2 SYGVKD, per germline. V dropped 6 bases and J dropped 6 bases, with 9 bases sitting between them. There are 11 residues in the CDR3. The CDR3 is CAIRGSGEQYF. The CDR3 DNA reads TGTGCCATCAGGGGTTCGGGCGAGCAGTACTTC.

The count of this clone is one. The CDR3 reads CASSRRQGDGYTF. CDR3 bases: TGCGCCAGCAGCCGACGACAGGGGGATGGCTACACCTTC. The chain is built from TRBV5-1 and TRBJ1-2; 9 positions match TRBD1. The CDR3 covers 13 residues. CDR1 and CDR2 from the germline V gene are SGHRS and YFSETQ. V shed 4 bases, J shed 6 bases, and the junction held 4 bases outside the gene matches. Supplemented by reference TRBV5-1 and TRBJ1-2, the full variable domain reads KAGVTQTPRYLIKTRGQQVTLSCSPISGHRSVSWYQQTPGQGLQFLFEYFSETQRNKGNFPGRFSGRQFSNSRSEMNVSTLELGDSALYLCASSRRQGDGYTFGSGTRLTVV.

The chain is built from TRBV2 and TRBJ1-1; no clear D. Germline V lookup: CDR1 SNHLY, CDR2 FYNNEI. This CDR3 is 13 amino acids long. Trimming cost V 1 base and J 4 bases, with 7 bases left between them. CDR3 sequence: CASSEGRSTEAFF. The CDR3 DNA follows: TGTGCCAGCAGTGAAGGAAGGAGCACTGAAGCTTTCTTT.

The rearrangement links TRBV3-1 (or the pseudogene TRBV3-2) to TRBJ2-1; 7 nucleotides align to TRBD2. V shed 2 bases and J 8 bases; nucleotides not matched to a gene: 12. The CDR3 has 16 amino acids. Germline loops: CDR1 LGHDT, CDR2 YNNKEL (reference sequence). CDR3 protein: CASSQTGTMVGDEQFF. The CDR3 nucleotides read TGTGCCAGCAGCCAAACCGGGACTATGGTAGGGGATGAGCAGTTCTTC.

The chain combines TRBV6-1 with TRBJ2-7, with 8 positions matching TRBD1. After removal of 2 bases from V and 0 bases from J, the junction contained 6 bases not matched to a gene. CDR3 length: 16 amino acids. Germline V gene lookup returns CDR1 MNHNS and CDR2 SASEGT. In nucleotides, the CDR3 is TGTGCCAGCAGTGAATATAGTACAGGGGGCTCCTACGAGCAGTACTTC. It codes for CASSEYSTGGSYEQYF.

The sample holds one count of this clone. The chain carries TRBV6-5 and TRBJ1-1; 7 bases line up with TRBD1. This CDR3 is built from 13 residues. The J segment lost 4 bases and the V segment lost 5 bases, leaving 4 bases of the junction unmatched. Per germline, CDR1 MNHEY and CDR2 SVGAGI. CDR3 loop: CASSLHRGTEAFF. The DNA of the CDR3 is TGTGCCAGCAGTCTCCACAGGGGCACTGAAGCTTTCTTT.

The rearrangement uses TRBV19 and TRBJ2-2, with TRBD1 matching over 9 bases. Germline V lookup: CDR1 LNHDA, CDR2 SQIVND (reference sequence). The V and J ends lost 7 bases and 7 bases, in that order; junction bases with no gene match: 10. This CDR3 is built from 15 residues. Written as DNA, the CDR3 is TGTGCCAGTAAATCCCCGGGACAGGGAATCGGGGAGCTGTTTTTT. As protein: CASKSPGQGIGELFF.

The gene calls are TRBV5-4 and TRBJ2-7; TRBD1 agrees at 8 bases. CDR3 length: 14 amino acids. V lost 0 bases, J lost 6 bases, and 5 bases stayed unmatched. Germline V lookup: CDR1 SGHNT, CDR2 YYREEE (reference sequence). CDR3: CASSLVSGTGEQYF. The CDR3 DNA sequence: TGTGCCAGCAGCTTGGTGTCCGGGACAGGCGAGCAGTACTTC.

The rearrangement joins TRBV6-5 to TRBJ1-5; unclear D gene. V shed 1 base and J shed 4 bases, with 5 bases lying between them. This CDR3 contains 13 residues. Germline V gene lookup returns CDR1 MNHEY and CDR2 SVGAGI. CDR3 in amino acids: CASSYLRNQPQHF. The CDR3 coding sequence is TGTGCCAGCAGTTACTTGCGAAATCAGCCCCAGCATTTT.

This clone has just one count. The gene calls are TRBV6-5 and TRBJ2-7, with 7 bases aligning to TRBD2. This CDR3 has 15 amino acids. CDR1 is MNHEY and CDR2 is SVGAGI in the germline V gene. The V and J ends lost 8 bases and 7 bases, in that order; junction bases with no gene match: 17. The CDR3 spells CASGMGTTVVREQYF. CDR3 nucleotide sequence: TGTGCCAGCGGGATGGGGACTACAGTGGTGAGGGAGCAGTACTTC.

The chain's CDR3 is CASSLQTETGELFF. In DNA, the CDR3 is TGTGCCAGCAGCCTACAGACAGAAACCGGGGAGCTGTTTTTT. The V call is TRBV7-9, the J call TRBJ2-2; maybe TRBD1 (5 bases). Germline V gene data show CDR1 as SEHNR and CDR2 as FQNEAQ (reference sequence). This CDR3 region has 14 residues. With 5 bases removed from V and 5 bases from J, the gap between germline ends came to 12 bases.